A selection of T cell receptor beta chains follows, all from one sample in a study of control samples from healthy donors and cancer patients. Sequencing was performed with immunoSEQ multiplex PCR; in TCRdb, only in-frame clones are kept and a portion is missing. The repertoire includes more than 25,000 clones, 91% of them detected once, and approximately 12% sits in the top ten. Sequencing was performed on PBMCs. These receptors were collected from a man aged 45-65 years with lung cancer. The conserved cysteine and the conserved F or W are not part of the CDR3 here.

v_gene: TRBV5-6
j_gene: TRBJ2-3
CDR3aa: ASRWGGAATQY

v_gene: TRBV15
j_gene: TRBJ1-1
CDR3aa: ATQNRNTEAF

v_gene: TRBV12-5
j_gene: TRBJ2-7
CDR3aa: ASGLDSYEQY

v_gene: TRBV2
j_gene: TRBJ2-2
CDR3aa: ASRPIPTGELF

v_gene: TRBV19
j_gene: TRBJ1-2
CDR3aa: ASSSEATGSDGYT

v_gene: TRBV7-2
j_gene: TRBJ1-4
CDR3aa: ASSPTRQGLGEKLF

v_gene: TRBV4-3
j_gene: TRBJ1-4
CDR3aa: ASSQNVAGDSEKLF

v_gene: TRBV2
j_gene: TRBJ2-3
CDR3aa: ASRSPGLSTDTQY

v_gene: TRBV10-2
j_gene: TRBJ1-1
CDR3aa: ASSESLGWGDTEAF

v_gene: TRBV12-3/TRBV12-4
j_gene: TRBJ1-2
CDR3aa: ASSQGTNYGYT

v_gene: TRBV10-3
j_gene: TRBJ2-7
CDR3aa: AISDRTGAHEQY

v_gene: TRBV30
j_gene: TRBJ1-2
CDR3aa: AWSAGFRDYT

v_gene: TRBV3-1/TRBV3-2
j_gene: TRBJ2-5
CDR3aa: ASSRRVETQY

v_gene: TRBV19
j_gene: TRBJ2-2
CDR3aa: ATAWSQAGELF

v_gene: TRBV18
j_gene: TRBJ2-7
CDR3aa: ASSPARQYSYEQY

v_gene: TRBV18
j_gene: TRBJ1-1
CDR3aa: ASSPDRDSAEAF

v_gene: TRBV7-2
j_gene: TRBJ1-5
CDR3aa: ASSFLNQPQH

v_gene: TRBV6-5
j_gene: TRBJ2-5
CDR3aa: ASSRQGGQGSD

v_gene: TRBV6-5
j_gene: TRBJ2-7
CDR3aa: ASSSYRGAMGEQY

v_gene: TRBV10-3
j_gene: TRBJ1-2
CDR3aa: AISETGNYGYT

v_gene: TRBV9
j_gene: TRBJ1-2
CDR3aa: ASSPSQAGANGDYGYT

v_gene: TRBV19
j_gene: TRBJ2-1
CDR3aa: ASSHPGDNEQF

v_gene: TRBV12-3/TRBV12-4
j_gene: TRBJ1-4
CDR3aa: ASRPGTAEKLF

v_gene: TRBV6-2/TRBV6-3
j_gene: TRBJ2-5
CDR3aa: ASSLTDQKTQY

v_gene: TRBV4-1
j_gene: TRBJ1-1
CDR3aa: ASSHMYDGTEAF

v_gene: TRBV27
j_gene: TRBJ1-3
CDR3aa: ASSPSGNSGNTIY

v_gene: TRBV6-5
j_gene: TRBJ1-1
CDR3aa: ASLLGANTEAF

v_gene: TRBV30
j_gene: TRBJ1-4
CDR3aa: AWGIGNEKLF

v_gene: TRBV7-9
j_gene: TRBJ1-1
CDR3aa: ASSWGNTEAF

v_gene: TRBV2
j_gene: TRBJ1-1
CDR3aa: ASSVELNTEAF

v_gene: TRBV2
j_gene: TRBJ2-5
CDR3aa: ASGGQPQETQY

v_gene: TRBV2
j_gene: TRBJ2-7
CDR3aa: ASSEVVTSYEQY

v_gene: TRBV5-1
j_gene: TRBJ2-1
CDR3aa: ASSLTMTSGDVGEQF

v_gene: TRBV24-1
j_gene: TRBJ2-6
CDR3aa: ATSETASGANVLT

v_gene: TRBV6-5
j_gene: TRBJ1-1
CDR3aa: ASSYSGNLNTEAF

v_gene: TRBV4-1
j_gene: TRBJ2-1
CDR3aa: ASSATGYNEQF

v_gene: TRBV28
j_gene: TRBJ1-4
CDR3aa: ASSQGQDEKLF

v_gene: TRBV9
j_gene: TRBJ1-2
CDR3aa: ASSVGATSYT

v_gene: TRBV2
j_gene: TRBJ2-1
CDR3aa: ASSERDRDRYYNEQF

v_gene: TRBV20-1
j_gene: TRBJ2-5
CDR3aa: SAVGSETQY

v_gene: TRBV5-1
j_gene: TRBJ2-3
CDR3aa: ATALGSGGAVGTDTQY

v_gene: TRBV7-3
j_gene: TRBJ1-1
CDR3aa: ASSSRGSNTEAF

v_gene: TRBV7-6
j_gene: TRBJ2-7
CDR3aa: ASSYQVHYEQY

v_gene: TRBV28
j_gene: TRBJ1-2
CDR3aa: ASGGQPPYGYT

v_gene: TRBV2
j_gene: TRBJ2-7
CDR3aa: ASGTAGQGAYEQY

v_gene: TRBV5-1
j_gene: TRBJ1-2
CDR3aa: ASSARPGHIPGQGKVGYT

v_gene: TRBV7-9
j_gene: TRBJ2-5
CDR3aa: ASSSRTGADETQY

v_gene: TRBV10-3
j_gene: TRBJ1-1
CDR3aa: AIGSGGAEAF